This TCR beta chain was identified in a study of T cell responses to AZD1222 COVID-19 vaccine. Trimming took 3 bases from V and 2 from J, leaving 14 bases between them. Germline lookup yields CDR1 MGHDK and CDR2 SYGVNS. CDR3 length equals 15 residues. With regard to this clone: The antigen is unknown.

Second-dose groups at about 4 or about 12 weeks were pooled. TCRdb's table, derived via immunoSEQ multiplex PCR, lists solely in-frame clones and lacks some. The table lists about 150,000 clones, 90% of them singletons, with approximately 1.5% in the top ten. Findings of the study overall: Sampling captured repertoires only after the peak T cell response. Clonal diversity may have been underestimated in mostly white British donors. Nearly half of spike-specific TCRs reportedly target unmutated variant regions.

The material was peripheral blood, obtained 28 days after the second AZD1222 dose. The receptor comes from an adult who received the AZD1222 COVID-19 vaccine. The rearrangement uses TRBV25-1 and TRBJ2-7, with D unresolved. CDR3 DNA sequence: TGTGCCAGCAGTGATTCCACAATGGGGACCTACGAGCAGTACTTC. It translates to CASSDSTMGTYEQYF.